This TCR beta chain was captured in a study of blood T cell repertoires in COVID-19. In the original analysis: Reference gene primer amplification gave nucleated cell count estimates. Here immunoSEQ multiplex PCR was the method, and the copy in TCRdb shows in-frame clones only, minus some. V and J calls and clone size are those listed in that table; D and trimming were worked out from the DNA. The sample has roughly 290,000 clones; roughly 90% are singletons. Participants were aged about 18 to 90 years, lived in roughly 25 US areas, and enrolled virtually. The CDR3 runs to 16 residues. Germline V gene data show CDR1 as SGHRS and CDR2 as YFSETQ. Germline trimming cut 0 bases from V and 8 bases from J; bases unmatched to any gene: 8.

The receptor's source is a woman aged 18-29 years with acute COVID-19. What was sequenced was PBMCs or T cells enriched from blood (not recorded which). V is TRBV5-1 and J is TRBJ2-1; 10 bases match TRBD2. CDR3 amino acids: CASSLGRTSGWDEQFF. The CDR3 coding sequence is TGCGCCAGCAGCTTGGGAAGGACTAGCGGCTGGGATGAGCAGTTCTTC.